The clone carrying this T cell receptor beta chain was counted ten times or more. Antigen: not known. The CDR3 sequence is 16 residues long. With 5 bases removed from V and 4 bases from J, the gap between germline ends came to 20 bases. The data belong to a study of blood T cells in healthy people across ages. Overall study context: Using template switching, researchers captured about one barcoded beta molecule for each two T cells.

Whole-study results and caveats: One million T cells yielded diversity estimates that were considered underestimates. Any conclusive comparison of naive versus antigen-experienced cells was prevented by using unsorted PBMCs.

Then a second PCR, running about 6 to 11 cycles, was carried out with a sample-barcoded 5' primer and a J-beta primer mix. Each TCR beta cDNA got a 12-nucleotide random molecular identifier. Via MiXCR, TCRdb re-called the 5' RACE reads, giving one row per CDR3 protein. Of fewer than 950,000 distinct CDR3 sequences in the sample, about 36% were seen once. The sequenced material came from blood. The V gene is TRBV12-3 or TRBV12-4, the J gene TRBJ2-5; no firm D call. This clonotype originated in a man aged 18 to 29 in good health. CDR3 in DNA: TGTGCCAGCAGTCCTTCCGGGCTAAAGACCCGAGAGACCCAGTACTTC. Amino acid sequence: CASSPSGLKTRETQYF.